These T cell receptor beta chains were read from a single sample in a study of T cell responses to AZD1222 COVID-19 vaccine. The table came from immunoSEQ multiplex PCR; TCRdb's copy has only in-frame clones and leaves some out. This sample has tens of thousands of clones, with around 85% found just once. Specimen: peripheral blood, collected on day 0 of AZD1222 vaccination. These receptors were obtained from an adult in good health. Both conserved end residues are part of each CDR3. The D gene is left open where the match is weak. Clone size is stated in some rows and not others, as once, few, many or a class when expanded.

V gene	J gene	clone size	D gene	CDR3 protein	CDR3 DNA
TRBV4-1	TRBJ1-1	-	-	CASSHLQGRENTEAFF	TGCGCCAGCAGCCACCTACAGGGTAGGGAGAACACTGAAGCTTTCTTT
TRBV6-5	TRBJ2-7	-	TRBD1	CASTPGQGGYEQYF	TGTGCCAGCACCCCAGGACAGGGGGGGTACGAGCAGTACTTC
TRBV6-4	TRBJ2-1	-	TRBD2	CASSVMVGRAYNEQFF	TGTGCCAGCAGTGTTATGGTAGGGAGGGCCTACAATGAGCAGTTCTTC
TRBV9	TRBJ1-4	-	TRBD1	CASSVAGQGSGKLFF	TGTGCCAGCAGCGTAGCGGGACAGGGTTCCGGAAAACTGTTTTTT
TRBV29-1	TRBJ2-7	once	-	CSVAQPYEQYF	TGCAGCGTTGCTCAGCCTTACGAGCAGTACTTC
TRBV2	TRBJ2-7	-	TRBD2	CASSEGGLAAHYEQYF	TGTGCCAGCAGTGAAGGGGGACTAGCGGCTCACTACGAGCAGTACTTC
TRBV11-3	TRBJ2-1	-	TRBD2	CASRQTSGSFEQFF	TGTGCCAGCCGACAGACTAGCGGGAGTTTTGAGCAGTTCTTC
TRBV3-1/TRBV3-2	TRBJ1-5	-	-	CASSESGTPYQPQHF	TGTGCCAGCAGCGAGTCCGGGACACCTTATCAGCCCCAGCATTTT
TRBV30	TRBJ2-2	-	-	CAWSTMRGAGELFF	TGTGCCTGGAGTACAATGAGGGGCGCCGGGGAGCTGTTTTTT
TRBV18	TRBJ2-2	once	TRBD2	CASSPRSSGRWDTGELFF	TGTGCCAGCTCACCTAGGTCTAGCGGGAGATGGGACACCGGGGAGCTGTTTTTT